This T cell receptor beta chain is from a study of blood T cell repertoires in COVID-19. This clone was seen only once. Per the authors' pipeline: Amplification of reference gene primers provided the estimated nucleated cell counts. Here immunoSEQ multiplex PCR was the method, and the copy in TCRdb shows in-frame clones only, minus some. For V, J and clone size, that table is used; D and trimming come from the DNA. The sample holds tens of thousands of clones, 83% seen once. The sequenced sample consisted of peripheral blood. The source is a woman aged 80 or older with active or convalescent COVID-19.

For the CDR3, the DNA is TGTGCCAGCAGTCGGGACAGGGATGTCCTGACTTTC. Protein product: CASSRDRDVLTF. The chain has TRBV2 and TRBJ2-6; TRBD1 matches at 9 bases. V was clipped by 5 bases and J by 13 bases; unmatched bases: 3. Germline values: CDR1 SNHLY, CDR2 FYNNEI. The CDR3 loop spans 12 amino acids. The full variable domain, completed using reference TRBV2 and TRBJ2-6, is EPEVTQTPSHQVTQMGQEVILRCVPISNHLYFYWYRQILGQKVEFLVSFYNNEISEKSEIFDDQFSVERPDGSNFTLKIRSTKLEDSAMYFCASSRDRDVLTFGAGSRLTVL.